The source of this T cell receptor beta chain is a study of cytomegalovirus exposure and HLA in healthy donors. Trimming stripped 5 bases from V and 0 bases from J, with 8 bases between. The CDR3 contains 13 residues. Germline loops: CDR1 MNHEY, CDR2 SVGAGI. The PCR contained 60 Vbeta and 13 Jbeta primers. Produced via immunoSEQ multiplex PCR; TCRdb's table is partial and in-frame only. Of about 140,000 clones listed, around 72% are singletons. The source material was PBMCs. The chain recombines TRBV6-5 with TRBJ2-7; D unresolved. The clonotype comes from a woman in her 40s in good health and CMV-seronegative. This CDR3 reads CASSAPSSYEQYF. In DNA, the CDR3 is TGTGCCAGCAGTGCTCCGAGCTCCTACGAGCAGTACTTC.